One sample yielded the 16 T cell receptor beta chains listed below, sequenced in a study of control samples from healthy donors and cancer patients. The table came from immunoSEQ multiplex PCR; TCRdb's copy has only in-frame clones and leaves some out. The sample holds roughly 160,000 clones, around 94% seen once. Material for sequencing was PBMCs. These receptors came from a man aged 55 to 70 with colorectal cancer.

The V call is TRBV3-1 (or the pseudogene TRBV3-2), the J call TRBJ2-1; 7 bases are a match to TRBD1. This CDR3 comprises 16 residues. Trimming cost V 2 bases and J 7 bases; bases outside gene matches: 11. Germline CDR1 LGHDT, CDR2 YNNKEL (reference sequence). CDR3 bases: TGTGCCAGCAGCCAACCTGACAGGGTCGGTGGGAATGAGCAGTTCTTC. Translation: CASSQPDRVGGNEQFF.

This chain joins TRBV7-9 and TRBJ1-1; possibly TRBD1 for D (6 bases). The CDR3 loop spans 14 amino acids. Germline V gene sequence: CDR1 SEHNR, CDR2 FQNEAQ (reference sequence). V lost 7 bases and J 4 bases, leaving 16 bases between the germline ends. This CDR3 is CASIQMGGVTEAFF. Here the CDR3 DNA reads TGTGCCAGCATCCAAATGGGGGGCGTCACTGAAGCTTTCTTT.

The chain carries TRBV6-6 and TRBJ1-5, with a weak D call TRBD1 (6 bases). The CDR3 length is 13 residues. Germline assignment: CDR1 MNHNY and CDR2 SVGAGI (reference sequence). Trimming removed 6 bases at V and 5 bases at J, with 11 bases between. DNA for the CDR3: TGTGCCAGCAGGACTCGACAGGATCAGCCCCAGCATTTT. The encoded protein is CASRTRQDQPQHF.

The chain combines TRBV19 with TRBJ2-3; 10 bases fit TRBD1. The CDR3 is 15 amino acids. Germline CDR1 and CDR2: LNHDA and SQIVND (reference sequence). The V gene end was trimmed by 5 bases and the J gene end by 0 bases; junction bases not matched to a gene: 2. The CDR3 DNA sequence: TGTGCCAGTAGTGACAGGGGGCCTAGCACAGATACGCAGTATTTT. Amino acids: CASSDRGPSTDTQYF.

About this clone: This CDR3 is also generated by other DNA sequences in the sample. This chain links TRBV5-1 with TRBJ1-6; D gene ambiguous. Germline CDR1 and CDR2: SGHRS and YFSETQ. This CDR3 spans 15 amino acids. Trimming pared 0 bases from V and 7 bases from J, leaving 11 bases between. CDR3 in amino acids: CASSLAGGGNSPLHF. CDR3 DNA sequence: TGCGCCAGCAGCTTGGCCGGAGGAGGGAATTCACCCCTCCACTTT.

CDR3: CASSLAGTDYGYTF. The CDR3 bases are TGTGCCAGCAGCTTAGCCGGGACAGACTATGGCTACACCTTC. This chain connects TRBV7-8 to TRBJ1-2, with 7 bases that match TRBD1. After removal of 0 bases from V and 3 bases from J, the junction contained 1 base not matched to a gene. CDR1 and CDR2 from the germline V gene are SGHVS and FQNEAQ. This CDR3 region has 14 residues.

Only one count was recorded for this clone. This chain links TRBV7-9 with TRBJ2-1, with 7 bases that match TRBD2. The germline CDR1 and CDR2 sequences are SEHNR and FQNEAQ (reference sequence). V lost 4 bases, J lost 6 bases, and 9 bases stayed unmatched. The CDR3 extends over 15 amino acids. CDR3 amino acids: CASSSSGIGFNEQFF. In DNA, the CDR3 is TGTGCCAGCAGCTCGAGCGGGATAGGGTTCAATGAGCAGTTCTTC.

CDR3 sequence reads: CASSPSGQGIRGYTF. CDR3 bases: TGTGCCAGCAGTCCCTCAGGACAGGGTATCCGTGGCTACACCTTC. The rearrangement links TRBV27 to TRBJ1-2; 8 bases fit TRBD1. CDR3 length equals 15 residues. Germline V gene data show CDR1 as MNHEY and CDR2 as SMNVEV (reference sequence). With V trimmed by 5 bases and J by 7 bases, 12 bases remained unmatched.

This chain connects TRBV9 to TRBJ1-1, with TRBD1 identical over 11 bases. Germline CDR1 and CDR2: SGDLS and YYNGEE. After removal of 3 bases from V and 3 bases from J, the junction contained 16 bases not matched to a gene. The length of the CDR3 is 19 residues. The CDR3 DNA sequence: TGTGCCAGCAGCGCAGCGGGACAGGGGGGCTCACCCTCCTACACTGAAGCTTTCTTT. Translated: CASSAAGQGGSPSYTEAFF.

The chain is built from TRBV6-6 and TRBJ1-2; 8 nucleotides match TRBD1. Germline assignment: CDR1 MNHNY and CDR2 SVGAGI (reference sequence). The CDR3 length is 14 residues. After removal of 5 bases from V and 5 bases from J, the junction contained 7 bases not matched to a gene. The CDR3 loop is CASSARDRTYGYTF. CDR3 DNA sequence: TGTGCCAGCAGTGCCCGGGACAGGACTTATGGCTACACCTTC.

The genes are TRBV5-8 and TRBJ2-5; tentatively, D is TRBD1 (6 bases). Per germline, CDR1 SGHTS and CDR2 YDEGEE. This CDR3 region has 15 residues. The V and J ends lost 4 bases and 1 base respectively, with 14 bases between them. The CDR3 coding sequence is TGTGCCAGCAGCGGAGGACAGACCCCCCAAGAGACCCAGTACTTC. Translated, it gives CASSGGQTPQETQYF. The full variable domain, in which reference TRBV5-8 and TRBJ2-5 provide the parts outside the CDR3, is EAGVTQSPTHLIKTRGQQATLRCSPISGHTSVYWYQQALGLGLQFLLWYDEGEERNRGNFPPRFSGRQFPNYSSELNVNALELEDSALYLCASSGGQTPQETQYFGPGTRLLVL.

The CDR3 region has the DNA TGTGCCTGGAGTAGGGGCTACGAGCAGTACTTC. It is translated as CAWSRGYEQYF. The gene calls are TRBV30 and TRBJ2-7; D is possibly TRBD1 (5 bases). The CDR3 is 11 residues long. With 2 bases removed from V and 3 bases from J, the gap between germline ends came to 5 bases. Germline CDR1 and CDR2: GTSNPN and SVGIG (reference sequence).

The chain recombines TRBV6-5 with TRBJ1-6; D is uncertain. Germline V gene sequence: CDR1 MNHEY, CDR2 SVGAGI. This CDR3 spans 13 amino acids. Trimming shortened V by 6 bases and J by 10 bases, and 13 bases separated the two germline ends. CDR3 amino acids: CASRVPGYSPLHF. The CDR3 bases are TGTGCCAGCAGGGTCCCAGGATACTCACCCCTCCACTTT.

This rearrangement joins TRBV27 to TRBJ1-2, with D possibly TRBD1 on 6 matching bases. Trimming shortened V by 0 bases and J by 8 bases, and 22 bases separated the two germline ends. The CDR3 extends over 17 amino acids. The V gene's germline CDR1 is MNHEY and CDR2 SMNVEV (reference sequence). CDR3 nucleotide sequence: TGTGCCAGCAGTTTATCATTTTCTTCCGGGACAATCGGAGGCTACACCTTC. It encodes CASSLSFSSGTIGGYTF.

This clone appeared once. The chain carries TRBV19 and TRBJ2-5, with unresolved D. The length of the CDR3 is 12 residues. Germline V gives CDR1 LNHDA, CDR2 SQIVND (reference sequence). Trimming shortened V by 6 bases and J by 5 bases, and 10 bases separated the two germline ends. The CDR3 DNA follows: TGTGCCAGTAGCCTAGTAGGGGAGACCCAGTACTTC. The encoded protein is CASSLVGETQYF. The whole variable domain, remainder taken from reference TRBV19 and TRBJ2-5, is DGGITQSPKYLFRKEGQNVTLSCEQNLNHDAMYWYRQDPGQGLRLIYYSQIVNDFQKGDIAEGYSVSREKKESFPLTVTSAQKNPTAFYLCASSLVGETQYFGPGTRLLVL.

V gene TRBV27 combines with J gene TRBJ1-1; TRBD1 matches 9 bases. V lost 7 bases to trimming and J lost 5 bases; unmatched junction nucleotides: 8. Germline assignment: CDR1 MNHEY and CDR2 SMNVEV (reference sequence). This CDR3 has 14 amino acids. CDR3: CASIDTGGRTEAFF. The CDR3 DNA sequence: TGTGCCAGCATTGATACAGGGGGCCGGACTGAAGCTTTCTTT.